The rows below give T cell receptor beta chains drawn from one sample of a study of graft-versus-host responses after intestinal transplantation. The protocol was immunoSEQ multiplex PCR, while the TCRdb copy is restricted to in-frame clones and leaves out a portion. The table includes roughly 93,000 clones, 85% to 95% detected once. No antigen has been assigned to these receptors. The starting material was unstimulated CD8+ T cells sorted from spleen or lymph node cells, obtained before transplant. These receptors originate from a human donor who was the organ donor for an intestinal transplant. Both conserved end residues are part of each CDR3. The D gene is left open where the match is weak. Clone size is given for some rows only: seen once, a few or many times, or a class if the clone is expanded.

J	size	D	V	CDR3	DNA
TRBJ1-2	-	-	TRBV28	CASRKGGSYTF	TGTGCCAGCAGGAAAGGAGGAAGCTACACCTTC
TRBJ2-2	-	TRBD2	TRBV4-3	CASSQDQWRGDNTGELFF	TGCGCCAGCAGCCAAGATCAATGGCGGGGGGATAACACCGGGGAGCTGTTTTTT
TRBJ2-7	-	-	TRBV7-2	CASSSLGGRITYEQYF	TGTGCCAGCAGCTCCCTAGGAGGGAGGATAACCTACGAGCAGTACTTC
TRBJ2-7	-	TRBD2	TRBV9	CASSVGSSGGPYEQYF	TGTGCCAGCAGCGTAGGCTCGAGCGGGGGGCCCTACGAGCAGTACTTC
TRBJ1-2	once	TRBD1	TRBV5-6	CASSFRDSNYGYTF	TGTGCCAGCAGCTTCCGGGACAGTAACTATGGCTACACCTTC
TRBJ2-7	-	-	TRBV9	CASSAEGYSYEQYF	TGTGCCAGCAGCGCCGAGGGTTACTCCTACGAGCAGTACTTC
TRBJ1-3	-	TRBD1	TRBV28	CASSSKTGTSGNTIYF	TGTGCCAGCAGTTCAAAGACAGGGACCTCTGGAAACACCATATATTTT
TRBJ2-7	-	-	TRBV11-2	CASSLGDNSYEQYF	TGTGCCAGCAGCTTAGGAGACAACTCCTACGAGCAGTACTTC
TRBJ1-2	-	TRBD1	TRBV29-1	CSVTGGQSDRVGYGYTF	TGCAGCGTCACGGGGGGGCAGAGCGACAGGGTGGGCTATGGCTACACCTTC
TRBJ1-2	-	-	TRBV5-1	CASSLPPGNYGYTF	TGCGCCAGCAGCTTGCCGCCAGGGAACTATGGCTACACCTTC